This TCR beta chain was sequenced for a study of graft-versus-host responses after intestinal transplantation. There are 14 residues in the CDR3. Germline CDR1 reads KGHSH; CDR2 reads LQKENI. The J segment lost 9 bases and the V segment lost 3 bases, leaving 10 bases of the junction unmatched. Clones were sequenced by immunoSEQ multiplex PCR, and TCRdb holds only the in-frame ones, with some missing. This table holds roughly 53,000 clones, about 89% found once. The sequencing here drew on PBMCs, taken 650 to 680 days after intestinal transplant. The source is a human patient who received an intestinal transplant, so some T cells may come from the graft donor. The genes are TRBV18 and TRBJ1-2; TRBD1 aligns across 7 bases. The CDR3 sequence: CASSPPETGMSYTF. Written as DNA, the CDR3 is TGTGCCAGCTCACCTCCCGAGACAGGGATGAGCTACACCTTC.